This T cell receptor (beta chain) stems from a study of CD8 T cells in Susac syndrome. With regard to this clonotype: What it recognizes is unknown.

Germline CDR1 is MNHEY and CDR2 is SVGAGI. V lost 2 bases and J lost 3; bases outside the gene matches: 3. The CDR3 loop spans 16 amino acids. An amount of RNA that ranged from about 0.45 to 1 ug was reverse transcribed with random hexamers. TCR beta CDR3 was amplified by immunoSEQ covering 54 Vbeta and 13 Jbeta. TCRdb ran MiXCR on the immunoSEQ multiplex PCR reads and lists one entry per CDR3 protein. This sample has 200,000 to 250,000 distinct CDR3 sequences, with about 94% found just once. General observations from the study: In Susac syndrome, CD4+ T cell repertoires lacked any clonal expansion.

Sequencing was done on a sample of CD4+ T cells from PBMCs. The chain carries TRBV6-5 and TRBJ2-3; 12 bases match TRBD2. The clonotype was recovered from a human donor with Susac syndrome. The CDR3 protein is CASSYLAGGRTDTQYF. CDR3 nucleotides: TGTGCCAGCAGTTACCTAGCGGGGGGGAGAACAGATACGCAGTATTTT.